A single sample gave rise to the 21 T cell receptor beta chains below, sequenced in a study of blood T cell repertoires in COVID-19. Libraries were prepared by immunoSEQ multiplex PCR; TCRdb keeps only in-frame clonotypes and omits some of them. The repertoire consists of 200,000 or so clones, with approximately 85% occurring once and the leading ten covering approximately 9.9%. Input material: peripheral blood. Receptors were obtained from a human donor with active or convalescent COVID-19. The donor label of this sample is uncertain.

The gene calls are TRBV20-1 and TRBJ1-1, with D perhaps TRBD1 (6 bases). Trimming removed 2 bases at V and 6 bases at J, with 7 bases between. Germline V CDR1 and CDR2: DFQATT, SNEGSKA (reference sequence). The length of the CDR3 is 11 residues. The CDR3 region is CSARPGAEAFF. The CDR3 DNA follows: TGCAGTGCTAGACCAGGGGCTGAAGCTTTCTTT.

V usage is TRBV6-5 and J usage is TRBJ1-5, with D tentatively TRBD1 (6 bases). Trimming stripped 2 bases from V and 9 bases from J, with 11 bases between. Germline values: CDR1 MNHEY, CDR2 SVGAGI. This CDR3 region has 13 residues. The CDR3 loop reads CASSYGRGRPQHF. The CDR3 nucleotides read TGTGCCAGCAGTTACGGCAGGGGAAGGCCCCAGCATTTT.

J is TRBJ1-2 and V is TRBV14, with 7 bases aligning to TRBD1. This CDR3 has 13 residues. After removal of 4 bases from V and 7 bases from J, the junction contained 6 bases not matched to a gene. Germline CDR1 reads SGHDN; CDR2 reads FVKESK. CDR3 DNA: TGTGCCAGCAGCCTTGACAGGGTTGGTGGCTACACCTTC. Its translation: CASSLDRVGGYTF.

The rearrangement uses TRBV28 and TRBJ2-3; 11 bases agree with TRBD2. The CDR3 is 15 residues long. The germline V gene has CDR1 MDHEN and CDR2 SYDVKM. V gave up 6 bases and J gave up 0 bases; unmatched junction bases: 2. CDR3 bases: TGTGCCAGCAGACTAGCGGGGGCTAGCACAGATACGCAGTATTTT. Its protein is CASRLAGASTDTQYF.

The chain couples TRBV9 to TRBJ1-2, with D tentatively TRBD1 (5 bases). The ends were cut back, 3 bases at V and 2 bases at J, with 17 bases in the middle. Germline-derived CDR1 and CDR2 are SGDLS and YYNGEE. The CDR3 has 16 residues. The CDR3 nucleotides are TGTGCCAGCAGCGCTCAGGGAATTCGGGGGAACTATGGCTACACCTTC. Translating it yields CASSAQGIRGNYGYTF. Complete variable domain (other parts from reference TRBV9 and TRBJ1-2): DSGVTQTPKHLITATGQRVTLRCSPRSGDLSVYWYQQSLDQGLQFLIQYYNGEERAKGNILERFSAQQFPDLHSELNLSSLELGDSALYFCASSAQGIRGNYGYTFGSGTRLTVV.

The chain carries TRBV7-9 and TRBJ2-7, with 9 bases lining up with TRBD2. The V and J ends lost 1 base and 7 bases, in that order; junction bases with no gene match: 11. The germline V gene has CDR1 SEHNR and CDR2 FQNEAQ (reference sequence). CDR3 length: 16 residues. The CDR3 DNA reads as TGTGCCAGCAGCTTAGGTGATAGCGGGAGTCGGGGTGAGCAGTACTTC. It codes for CASSLGDSGSRGEQYF.

The V gene is TRBV4-3, the J gene TRBJ2-2; 8 nucleotides agree with TRBD2. The V gene's germline CDR1 is LGHNA and CDR2 YSLEER. CDR3 size: 20 residues. The V segment lost 4 bases and the J segment 1 base; nucleotides outside the gene matches: 17. The chain's CDR3 is CASSPRRSGGANRNTGELFF. The CDR3 nucleotides are TGCGCCAGCAGCCCCCGTCGAAGCGGGGGTGCTAATAGGAACACCGGGGAGCTGTTTTTT.

The chain joins TRBV6-5 to TRBJ1-6; 9 bases align to TRBD1. V was pared by 6 bases and J by 5 bases, with 5 bases of the junction left unmatched. Germline V gene lookup returns CDR1 MNHEY and CDR2 SVGAGI. This CDR3 has 15 amino acids. The CDR3, as DNA: TGTGCCAGCAGACGGACAGGGGAGAATAATTCACCCCTCCACTTT. It translates to CASRRTGENNSPLHF.

The chain links TRBV28 to TRBJ2-7; TRBD2 matches 9 bases. J was trimmed by 12 bases and V by 6 bases; bases with no gene match: 9. Germline assignment: CDR1 MDHEN and CDR2 SYDVKM. The CDR3 loop spans 12 amino acids. The CDR3 sequence is CASRSPGTSTYF. In DNA, the CDR3 is TGTGCCAGCAGGTCTCCTGGGACTAGCACGTACTTC.

V usage is TRBV28 and J usage is TRBJ1-1; D not certain. The CDR3 is 16 amino acids. V dropped 2 bases and J dropped 4 bases, with 17 bases sitting between them. In germline, CDR1 is MDHEN, CDR2 SYDVKM. CDR3 sequence (DNA): TGTGCCAGCAGTTTAGGTGGTTCGGTGGGAGTCACTGAAGCTTTCTTT. Its translation: CASSLGGSVGVTEAFF.

The chain employs TRBV11-2 and TRBJ1-1; D ambiguous. The CDR3 loop spans 14 amino acids. Germline CDR1 and CDR2: SGHAT and FQNNGV. The germline V and J ends were trimmed by 1 base and 0 bases, with 6 bases remaining between them. The CDR3 region has the DNA TGTGCCAGCAGCTTAGCTGGCTTGAACACTGAAGCTTTCTTT. This translates into CASSLAGLNTEAFF. The full variable domain, with the rest looked up from reference TRBV11-2 and TRBJ1-1, is EAGVAQSPRYKIIEKRQSVAFWCNPISGHATLYWYQQILGQGPKLLIQFQNNGVVDDSQLPKDRFSAERLKGVDSTLKIQPAKLEDSAVYLCASSLAGLNTEAFFGQGTRLTVV.

CDR3 DNA: TGTGCCAGCCTGGCGACTCTAACCTACGAGCAGTACTTC. This gives the protein CASLATLTYEQYF. The chain recombines TRBV28 with TRBJ2-7; D gene unclear. The V gene's germline CDR1 is MDHEN and CDR2 SYDVKM. V shed 8 bases and J shed 2 bases, with 13 bases lying between them. The CDR3 spans 13 residues.

J is TRBJ2-2 and V is TRBV7-6; the D gene is possibly TRBD1 (5 bases). The ends were cut back, 5 bases at V and 8 bases at J, with 15 bases in the middle. From germline, CDR1 is SGHVS and CDR2 FNYEAQ. The CDR3 length is 14 residues. The CDR3 spells CASSPRRGPGELFF. Here the CDR3 DNA reads TGTGCCAGCAGCCCTCGAAGGGGCCCGGGGGAGCTGTTTTTT.

The table lists this clone with a few counts. The chain has TRBV24-1 and TRBJ2-2, with 9 positions matching TRBD2. The V and J ends lost 4 bases and 4 bases, in that order; junction bases with no gene match: 9. CDR1 and CDR2 from the germline V gene are KGHDR and SFDVKD. The CDR3 spans 17 residues. CDR3 region: CATSDPTGTSPTGELFF. CDR3 DNA sequence: TGTGCCACCAGTGACCCGACCGGGACTAGCCCCACCGGGGAGCTGTTTTTT.

Worth noting for this clone: Other DNA sequences in this specimen translate into the identical CDR3. The chain uses TRBV10-3 and TRBJ2-2; D may be TRBD2 (5 bases). This CDR3 is built from 16 residues. Trimming shortened V by 3 bases and J by 4 bases, and 15 bases separated the two germline ends. Germline V gene sequence: CDR1 ENHRY, CDR2 SYGVKD. DNA for the CDR3: TGTGCCATCAGTGAAACATCTGGAGGCCCCACCGGGGAGCTGTTTTTT. Translated, it gives CAISETSGGPTGELFF.

The J gene is TRBJ1-1, the V gene TRBV30; 8 bases fit TRBD1. CDR3 size: 13 residues. CDR1 and CDR2 from the germline V gene are GTSNPN and SVGIG (reference sequence). With V trimmed by 5 bases and J by 3 bases, 5 bases remained unmatched. This CDR3 is CAWAGGSDTEAFF. CDR3 DNA sequence: TGTGCCTGGGCAGGGGGCTCTGACACTGAAGCTTTCTTT.

The genes are TRBV5-4 and TRBJ1-2; 8 positions match TRBD1. Trimming removed 1 base from V and 6 bases from J; junction bases left unmatched: 11. In germline, CDR1 is SGHNT, CDR2 YYREEE (reference sequence). There are 16 residues in the CDR3. In DNA form, the CDR3 reads TGTGCCAGCAGCTTGTATGGGTTTTCAGGGGGCAATGGCTACACCTTC. Protein sequence: CASSLYGFSGGNGYTF. Using reference TRBV5-4 and TRBJ1-2 for the parts outside the CDR3, the full variable domain is ETGVTQSPTHLIKTRGQQVTLRCSSQSGHNTVSWYQQALGQGPQFIFQYYREEENGRGNFPPRFSGLQFPNYSSELNVNALELDDSALYLCASSLYGFSGGNGYTFGSGTRLTVV.

This clone has a single count. Here the CDR3 reads CASSQARLRVGTGELFF. The CDR3 nucleotides read TGTGCCAGCAGCCAAGCCAGACTCCGGGTCGGCACCGGGGAGCTGTTTTTT. The rearrangement joins TRBV14 to TRBJ2-2; unclear D gene. The CDR3 is 17 amino acids. The V gene lost 1 base and the J gene lost 4 bases, with 16 bases spanning the gap. Germline V gene lookup returns CDR1 SGHDN and CDR2 FVKESK. Combining the CDR3 with reference TRBV14 and TRBJ2-2 gives the whole variable domain EAGVTQFPSHSVIEKGQTVTLRCDPISGHDNLYWYRRVMGKEIKFLLHFVKESKQDESGMPNNRFLAERTGGTYSTLKVQPAELEDSGVYFCASSQARLRVGTGELFFGEGSRLTVL.

The chain is built from TRBV24-1 and TRBJ2-2; unclear D gene. The V end was cut by 4 bases, the J end by 4 bases, with 3 bases between. The length of the CDR3 is 12 residues. The V gene's germline CDR1 is KGHDR and CDR2 SFDVKD. Here the CDR3 reads CATSDLTGELFF. DNA of the CDR3: TGTGCCACCAGTGACCTCACCGGGGAGCTGTTTTTT.

The rearrangement links TRBV27 to TRBJ2-3; 11 bases match TRBD2. The germline gives CDR1 MNHEY, CDR2 SMNVEV (reference sequence). With V trimmed by 6 bases and J by 2 bases, 7 bases remained unmatched. The CDR3 is 16 residues long. For the CDR3, the DNA is TGTGCCAGCAGCTTAGCGGGAGGGTTCGTCACAGATACGCAGTATTTT. Its translation is CASSLAGGFVTDTQYF.

The V and J genes are TRBV24-1 and TRBJ2-2, with 12 bases aligning to TRBD2. Germline CDR1 reads KGHDR; CDR2 reads SFDVKD. Losses at the gene ends were 1 base for V and 6 bases for J; bases not matched to a gene: 11. The CDR3 loop spans 19 amino acids. In DNA form, the CDR3 reads TGTGCCACCAGTGATTTTGCGGCTAGCGGGAGGGCTTTGGCCGGGGAGCTGTTTTTT. This encodes CATSDFAASGRALAGELFF.